The source of this T cell receptor (beta chain) is a study of neurological immune-mediated disorders (dated by TCRdb to about 2019). In terms of the full investigation: Among the 35 or so multiple sclerosis patients, about 30 had relapsing-remitting MS and 3 had secondary progressive MS. The study compared peripheral blood TCR-beta repertoires of HTLV-I-associated myelopathy (HAM/TSP) patients, multiple sclerosis patients and healthy controls using UMI-based sequencing. The approximately 110 TCR-beta libraries included longitudinal samples, technical triplicates and paired sorted CD4+ and CD8+ T-cell subsets alongside PBMC samples. The cohort included some 70 subjects: about 15 with HAM/TSP, about 35 with multiple sclerosis, and around 20 healthy controls.

The full study reports these points: In phylogenetic analysis, the repertoires of 18 of 34 MS patients grouped into a cluster of related CDR3 sequences, which suggests a possible signature at the repertoire level. The MS cluster showed no association with clinical or MRI features, and the authors stated that larger cohorts are needed. The highest TCR clonal expansion was observed in HAM/TSP patients, whereas the lowest was observed in MS patients, even when compared with healthy controls. No identical CDR3 amino acid sequences were found to be shared among expanded clones across subjects, suggesting that TCR-beta repertoires were private in all groups.

Libraries from unsorted PBMCs were made from 2 million PBMCs kept in RNAlater at -80 degrees C until RNA extraction. Multiple sclerosis patients were enrolled in a US clinical protocol evaluating disease progression by magnetic resonance imaging. Peripheral blood was subjected to Ficoll-Hypaque density gradient centrifugation to isolate PBMCs, which were then cryopreserved in liquid nitrogen. This clonotype was seen at least ten times. Its antigen is still unknown. The junction and the germline gene differ at one end; a read error may be behind it. The CDR3 goes from the cysteine to the phenylalanine over 15 residues. Only the CDR3 DNA is retained, 45 bases long and in frame from the first base. CDR1 and CDR2 are drawn from the germline V gene: SQVTM, ANQGSEA. cDNA synthesis used template-switch 5'RACE with a primer carrying a 10-nucleotide random unique molecular identifier tagging each TCR transcript. Each sequencing run produced over 180 million TCR-beta sequences covering 15-18 subjects. Total RNA was extracted with the RNeasy kit. Using the KAPA Real-time Library Amplification kit, TCR-beta VDJ regions were amplified with primers for the TCR constant region and the 5'RACE anchor. Sample indexes and Illumina adaptors were added in a first PCR, after which library yield was increased in a second PCR. The roughly 650 bp TCR product was size-selected on a 2% E-gel SizeSelection system after Ampure bead purification. Before pooling, library quality was checked on a Bioanalyzer, concentration was measured with Qubit, and libraries were quantified with the Kapa Library Quantification kit. Libraries were sequenced paired-end 2 x 150 bp on an Illumina HiSeq 2500. To increase sequence diversity, roughly 24-32% phiX was spiked into each library pool. The original pipeline was this. Quality-filtered reads were processed with the UMI-based MiGEC pipeline, and over 80% of raw TCR sequences were removed by the MiGEC pipeline during error correction. IMGT germline references were used for aligning VDJ genes, and each clonotype was defined as a unique CDR3 amino acid sequence together with its V-J genes. Clonal expansion, Shannon diversity and CDR3 relatedness were evaluated with VDJtools (CalcPairwiseDistances, ClusterSamples), while phylogenetic trees were built in CLCbio workbench. Expanded clones were defined as having at least 8 unique UMIs, based on coefficient-of-variation modelling across technical triplicates. TCRdb handled the public reads itself, with Q25 trimming in fastp and clone calling in MiXCR, and kept productive beta chains. Records with the same CDR3 protein are collapsed into one entry carrying the most frequent genes and DNA. The V and J calls come from TCRdb's annotation, not from the publication. The sample includes about 66,000 distinct CDR3 sequences, with nearly 3.5% observed a single time. More than 3% of the sample lies in the top ten.

This receptor was identified in a man in his forties or fifties with multiple sclerosis. Sequencing was carried out using PBMCs. The rearranged chain carries TRBV29-1 and TRBJ2-7, with 8 central nucleotides matching TRBD2. The CDR3 reads as follows: CSVEGRAGGYYEQYF. DNA sequence: TGCAGCGTCGAAGGGAGGGCGGGAGGTTACTACGAGCAGTACTTC.